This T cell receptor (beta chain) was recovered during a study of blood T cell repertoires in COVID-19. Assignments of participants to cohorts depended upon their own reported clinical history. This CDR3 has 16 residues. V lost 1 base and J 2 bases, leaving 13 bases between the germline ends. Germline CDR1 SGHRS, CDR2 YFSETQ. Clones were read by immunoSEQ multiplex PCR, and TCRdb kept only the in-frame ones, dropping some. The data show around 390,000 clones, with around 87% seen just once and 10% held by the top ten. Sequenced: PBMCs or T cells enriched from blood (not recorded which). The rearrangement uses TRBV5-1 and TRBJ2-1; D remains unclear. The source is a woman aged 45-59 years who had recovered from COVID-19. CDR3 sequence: CASSLWASVTYNEQFF. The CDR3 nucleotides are TGCGCCAGCAGCTTGTGGGCCTCGGTCACCTACAATGAGCAGTTCTTC.